Below are 10 T cell receptor beta chains sequenced from a single sample in a study of T cell repertoires in ileal Crohn's disease. The repertoire was sequenced with immunoSEQ multiplex PCR; TCRdb's copy has only in-frame clones and lacks some. The top ten hold around 0.22% of the sample, which has approximately 8,800 clones, roughly 96% seen once. The sample comprised ileal tissue. These receptors were taken from an adult with Crohn's disease.

The V and J genes are TRBV7-9 and TRBJ1-1; the D gene is possibly TRBD1 (6 bases). V gave up 5 bases and J gave up 4 bases, with 11 bases separating them. CDR3 size: 13 residues. Germline CDR1 reads SEHNR; CDR2 reads FQNEAQ (reference sequence). The CDR3 is CASSLRGSTEAFF. The CDR3 DNA is TGTGCCAGCAGCCTAAGGGGGAGCACTGAAGCTTTCTTT.

The V and J genes are TRBV2 and TRBJ1-5, with D unclear. Germline V gene lookup returns CDR1 SNHLY and CDR2 FYNNEI. Trimming removed 5 bases from V and 9 bases from J, with 14 bases in between. This CDR3 is built from 13 residues. The CDR3 spells CASSNAERGPQHF. The CDR3, as DNA: TGTGCCAGCAGTAATGCAGAGAGAGGGCCCCAGCATTTT.

The chain couples TRBV14 to TRBJ2-7; TRBD1 matches at 7 bases. This CDR3 comprises 15 residues. Germline V CDR1 and CDR2: SGHDN, FVKESK. Unmatched junction bases numbered 11, after V lost 5 bases and J lost 4 bases. The CDR3: CASSEKAGGSYEQYF. Written as DNA, the CDR3 is TGTGCCAGCAGCGAAAAAGCAGGGGGAAGTTACGAGCAGTACTTC.

The chain employs TRBV5-6 and TRBJ2-7; 12 positions match TRBD2. Losses at the gene ends were 5 bases for V and 3 bases for J; bases not matched to a gene: 6. This CDR3 region has 15 residues. Germline loops: CDR1 SGHDT, CDR2 YYEEEE. CDR3 bases: TGTGCCAGCAGTCAAGGACTAGCGGGGAGCTACGAGCAGTACTTC. It codes for CASSQGLAGSYEQYF.

This chain uses TRBV29-1 with TRBJ2-5, with 7 bases identical to TRBD1. Germline V gives CDR1 SQVTM, CDR2 ANQGSEA. This CDR3 region has 14 residues. V was pared by 6 bases and J by 5 bases, with 12 bases of the junction left unmatched. CDR3 DNA sequence: TGCAGCGTAGCAACGACAGGGCGAGGGGAGACCCAGTACTTC. It is translated as CSVATTGRGETQYF. Full variable domain (rest looked up from reference TRBV29-1 and TRBJ2-5): SAVISQKPSRDICQRGTSLTIQCQVDSQVTMMFWYRQQPGQSLTLIATANQGSEATYESGFVIDKFPISRPNLTFSTLTVSNMSPEDSSIYLCSVATTGRGETQYFGPGTRLLVL.

V is TRBV4-3 and J is TRBJ2-5; 9 positions match TRBD2. J gave up 5 bases and V 0 bases, and 7 bases lay outside the gene matches. The germline V gene has CDR1 LGHNA and CDR2 YSLEER. The CDR3 covers 16 residues. The CDR3 sequence: CASSQDWRGGGETQYF. CDR3 DNA sequence: TGCGCCAGCAGCCAAGATTGGCGGGGGGGCGGGGAGACCCAGTACTTC.

This chain links TRBV10-3 with TRBJ2-1; the D gene is possibly TRBD1 (6 bases). The CDR3 covers 12 residues. Germline V CDR1 and CDR2: ENHRY, SYGVKD. V was trimmed by 6 bases and J by 15 bases, leaving 18 bases between them. The CDR3 spells CAISEQGSAPFF. CDR3 nucleotide sequence: TGTGCCATCAGCGAACAGGGCTCGGCTCCGTTCTTC.

The chain uses TRBV6-6 and TRBJ2-3; TRBD1 might be the D (6 bases). Per the germline V gene, CDR1 is MNHNY and CDR2 is SVGAGI (reference sequence). The CDR3 loop spans 14 amino acids. V dropped 7 bases and J dropped 3 bases, with 14 bases sitting between them. The CDR3 is CASTHRASTDTQYF. The CDR3 nucleotides are TGTGCCAGCACCCACAGGGCCTCTACAGATACGCAGTATTTT.

The chain is built from TRBV18 and TRBJ2-5, with 7 positions matching TRBD2. J gave up 5 bases and V 3 bases, and 3 bases lay outside the gene matches. This CDR3 has 13 residues. Germline CDR1 KGHSH, CDR2 LQKENI. The CDR3 loop reads CASSPGGTETQYF. The CDR3 coding sequence is TGTGCCAGCTCACCGGGGGGGACGGAGACCCAGTACTTC.

The DNA for the CDR3 is TGTGCCAGCCCGACGGGCGGGGGTGGCTACACCTTC. Protein sequence: CASPTGGGGYTF. The chain recombines TRBV28 with TRBJ1-2; weak D call: TRBD1 (5 bases). Germline-derived CDR1 and CDR2 are MDHEN and SYDVKM. The CDR3 has 12 amino acids. V dropped 8 bases and J dropped 7 bases, with 14 bases sitting between them.